The entry that follows covers one T cell receptor (beta chain) sequence. Its antigen remains unidentified. The data originate from a study of shared clonotypes between healthy human individuals. Study results and limitations: The study generally estimated greater richness for naive than memory subsets.

Terminally differentiated effector memory CD45RA+ cells were left out of the naive CD8 fraction, which was CD45RO-negative and positively selected for CCR7. Each sample came from a Caucasian adult donor living in Nashville, Tennessee. Sequenced by immunoSEQ multiplex PCR; TCRdb stores in-frame clones only, minus some. Of about 2.1 million clones in the sample, 85% to 95% were seen once. The germline V gene encodes CDR1 MDHEN and CDR2 SYDVKM. The CDR3 is made up of 15 amino acids. Trimming stripped 8 bases from V and 4 bases from J, with 18 bases between. Material: naive CD8+ T cells from PBMCs. The chain couples TRBV28 to TRBJ1-5, with D possibly TRBD1 on 6 matching bases. The source is a man aged 18 to 30 in good health. Some clones in this sample may be carry-over from other donors' samples. The CDR3 bases are TGTGCCAGCCTGGCGCCTTGGAGGGGGAATCAGCCCCAGCATTTT. This sequence encodes CASLAPWRGNQPQHF.